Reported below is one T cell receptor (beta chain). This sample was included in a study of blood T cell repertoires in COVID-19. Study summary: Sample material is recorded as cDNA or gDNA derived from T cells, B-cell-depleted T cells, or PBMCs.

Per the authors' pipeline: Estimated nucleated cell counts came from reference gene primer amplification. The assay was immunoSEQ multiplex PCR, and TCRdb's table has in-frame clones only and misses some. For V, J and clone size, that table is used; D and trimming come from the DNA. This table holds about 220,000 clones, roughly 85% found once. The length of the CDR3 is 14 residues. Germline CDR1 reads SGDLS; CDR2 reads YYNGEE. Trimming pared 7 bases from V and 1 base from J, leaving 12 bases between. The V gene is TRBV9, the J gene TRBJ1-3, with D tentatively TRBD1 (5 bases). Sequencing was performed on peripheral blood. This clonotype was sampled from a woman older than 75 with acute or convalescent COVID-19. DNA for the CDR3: TGTGCCAGCGCGCCGAGACAGTCTGGAAACACCATATATTTT. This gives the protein CASAPRQSGNTIYF.